The text below deals with one T cell receptor beta chain. What antigen it recognizes has not been identified. No much larger clone exists at a distance of one base, and base qualities are not known. For sequencing of the TCRbeta CDR3 region, genomic DNA was extracted from the sorted cells. The immunoSEQ Assay was used to sequence the TCRbeta CDR3 regions. The source is immuneACCESS, and TCRdb retained only in-frame sequences with V and J called. Part of the clones is not carried over; for the studies checked, unresolved V genes explain less than half of this, and the remainder is unexplained. Across this sample there are tens of thousands of clones, with about 87% seen only once. The biggest ten clones account for less than 8% of the sample. The data stem from a study of OX40 agonist ivuxolimab in advanced cancers. Regarding the complete study: Ivuxolimab was a fully human IgG2 agonistic monoclonal antibody targeting the costimulatory receptor OX40 (CD134). Among the 50 to 55 dose-escalation patients, some 20 had hepatocellular carcinoma, approximately 15 melanoma, 9 renal cell carcinoma and 9 head and neck cancer. The paper covers the monotherapy dose-escalation part of the phase I ivuxolimab trial, which included N ≈ 50 patients. Intravenous ivuxolimab was administered to patients every 2 weeks at six dose levels: 0.01, 0.1, 0.3, 1.5, 3 and 10 mg/kg. Patients were allowed to have had prior anti-PD-1, anti-PD-L1 or anti-CTLA-4 therapy, and 30% to 50% of the dose-escalation patients had previously received checkpoint inhibitors. Peripheral TCRbeta sequencing was intended to test whether TCR sequence diversity was altered and clonal T-cell expansion was caused by ivuxolimab. Partial responses occurred in three dose-escalation patients, of whom one had hepatocellular carcinoma and two had cutaneous melanoma. In the dose-escalation cohort, approximately 82% of patients were male, and the mean age was 60 years with a range of about 20 to 79. The investigation overall reported the following: At doses from 0.1 to 3.0 mg/kg, clonal expansion was seen in both CD4+ and CD8+ blood T cells between baseline and week 6. In partial responders in the 0.1-3.0 mg/kg groups, normalized peripheral clonal expansion was found to be among the lowest, especially among CD8+ T cells. After ivuxolimab, more expanded clones were found on average in CD8+ T cells than in CD4+ T cells. Which antigens the clonally expanded peripheral T cells were specific for was not determined. Low levels of normalized T-cell clonal expansion were also shown by some nonresponding patients.

Counted from cysteine to phenylalanine, this CDR3 has 13 amino acids. The only DNA kept is the CDR3, 39 bases in frame from the first base. At the junction V is shortened by 2 bases and J by 2 bases, with 8 bases in between. The germline V gene sets CDR1 to SGHRS and CDR2 to YFSETQ. The trial excluded patients who had a history of autoimmune disease or who were on systemic immunosuppression. Peripheral blood for TCR sequencing was drawn from every dose cohort at baseline, at cycle 4 day 1 and at cycle 7 day 1. The samples were taken from a phase I, first-in-human, multicenter, open-label dose-escalation trial of ivuxolimab. Adults with locally advanced or metastatic head and neck squamous cell, hepatocellular, melanoma or renal cell carcinoma were enrolled in the trial. Before TCR sequencing, CD4+ T cells and CD8+ T cells were sorted from peripheral blood as separate populations.

The sequence joins TRBV5-1 to TRBJ2-7; TRBD1 might be the D gene, on 6 matching bases. This material consisted of CD4+ or CD8+ T cells sorted from blood, taken in a trial of the OX40 agonist ivuxolimab. This receptor was taken from an adult with an advanced solid tumor such as melanoma, head and neck, liver or kidney cancer. The CDR3 corresponds to CASSFRGTYEQYF. The sequence in DNA is TGCGCCAGCAGCTTCAGGGGTACCTACGAGCAGTACTTC.